The entry below gives a single TCR beta chain sequence along with its context. Its antigen remains unknown. 10 ml of fresh peripheral blood supplied the PBMCs. Using RNA transcripts as the source, TCR beta CDR3 regions were amplified. The HTBI primer set was used in a first-round RT-PCR of the TCR CDR3. TCRdb re-called the multiplex PCR reads through MiXCR, storing one row per CDR3 protein. The data show 500,000 to 650,000 distinct CDR3 sequences, 13% to 15% seen once. Germline-derived CDR1 and CDR2 are SNHLY and FYNNEI. This CDR3 is 12 amino acids long. V lost 2 bases, J lost 6 bases, and 8 bases lay in between. The sample is drawn from a study of T cells in Graves' hyperthyroidism and ophthalmopathy. The overall study: Sampling of peripheral blood happened at initial diagnosis, prior to any treatment. Whole-study results and caveats: Blood samples included most of the expanded thyroid clonotypes exceeding 0.001.

The specimen sequenced was blood. This receptor was obtained from a woman between 40 and 55 years old with Graves' hyperthyroidism. V is TRBV2 and J is TRBJ2-7, with D possibly matching TRBD2 (6 bases). This CDR3 is CASSERAGEQYF. CDR3 nucleotides: TGTGCCAGCAGTGAAAGAGCGGGCGAGCAGTACTTC.